This TCR beta chain was identified in a study of a mutant IDH1 vaccine in newly diagnosed glioma. Study overall: There were about 62% males and approximately 38% females among treated patients, whose mean age was about 38 years. Prior therapy was radiotherapy, temozolomide, or both; most received both.

Time point in this sample: baseline, week 1 (first vaccination visit). The treatment here: pre-vaccination baseline after standard-of-care therapy. Tumors from donors were new WHO grade 3 or 4 IDH1-mutant astrocytomas with ATRX loss. On this clone: Its antigen is undetermined.

The ends lost 6 bases at V and 2 bases at J; junction bases unmatched: 12. The CDR3 runs to 16 residues. CDR1 is SEHNR and CDR2 is FQNEAQ in the germline V gene (reference sequence). TCRdb's table, derived via immunoSEQ multiplex PCR, lists solely in-frame clones and lacks some. This sample has 85,000 to 100,000 clones, with 80% found just once. Broader study findings: Whatever changes occurred in top peripheral T cell clonotypes seemed unrelated to pseudoprogression.

The chain links TRBV7-9 to TRBJ2-5, with 7 bases fitting TRBD2. This sample comprised PBMCs, obtained from a glioma patient treated with radiotherapy, temozolomide or both. This sequence was found in a man aged 35-49 years with glioma. CDR3 in DNA: TGTGCCAGCAGGCAAAAACCGGGACTAAGACAAGAGACCCAGTACTTC. Protein sequence: CASRQKPGLRQETQYF.